These 9 T cell receptor beta chains were all obtained from the same sample, sequenced in a study of T cells in Graves' hyperthyroidism and ophthalmopathy. Researchers amplified the TCR beta CDR3 regions from RNA transcripts. The study used the HTBI primer set for a first-round RT-PCR of the TCR CDR3. MiXCR, run by TCRdb on the multiplex PCR reads, gives a single entry per CDR3 protein. This repertoire shows about 600,000 distinct CDR3 sequences, 14% found once; its top ten account for roughly 7%. The specimen sequenced was blood. Receptor source: a woman aged 18-29 years with Graves' ophthalmopathy.

This clonotype was recorded a few times. The rearrangement uses TRBV9 and TRBJ2-2; D assignment may be TRBD1 or TRBD2 (5 bases each). The V gene's germline CDR1 is SGDLS and CDR2 YYNGEE. Trimming stripped 5 bases from V and 1 base from J, with 18 bases between. The CDR3 sequence is 17 residues long. The CDR3 nucleotides read TGTGCCAGCAGGGGAGACACCGGGACGGAGAACACCGGGGAGCTGTTTTTT. Its protein product is CASRGDTGTENTGELFF.

This clonotype was recorded at least ten times. The V call is TRBV19, the J call TRBJ2-7, with D perhaps matching TRBD1 or TRBD2 (5 bases each). This CDR3 spans 14 amino acids. Trimming left V 7 bases short and J 0 bases short, with 13 bases between. Germline CDR1 is LNHDA and CDR2 is SQIVND (reference sequence). CDR3 amino acids: CASISPRGSYEQYF. The CDR3 DNA reads TGTGCCAGTATTTCCCCGAGGGGCTCCTACGAGCAGTACTTC.

The genes are TRBV3-1 and TRBJ2-1; D not certain. Germline CDR1 and CDR2: LGHDT and YNNKEL (reference sequence). The CDR3 runs 14 residues. The V and J ends lost 1 base and 7 bases respectively, with 11 bases between them. For the CDR3, the DNA is TGTGCCAGCAGCCAAGTCGGCGAAAGAAATGAGCAGTTCTTC. This sequence encodes CASSQVGERNEQFF.

The chain couples TRBV4-2 to TRBJ1-6; D unclear. V was shortened by 3 bases and J by 7 bases, with 13 bases between the two germline ends. The CDR3 length is 15 residues. Germline V lookup: CDR1 LGHNA, CDR2 YNFKEQ. The CDR3 region is CASSQEDRENSPLHF. In nucleotides, the CDR3 is TGTGCCAGCAGCCAGGAGGATAGGGAAAATTCACCCCTCCACTTT.

In its sample, this clonotype was seen many times. The genes are TRBV20-1 and TRBJ1-1, with 7 nucleotides matching TRBD1. There are 13 residues in the CDR3. CDR1 and CDR2 from the germline V gene are DFQATT and SNEGSKA (reference sequence). V shed 4 bases, J shed 0 bases, and the junction held 2 bases outside the gene matches. In nucleotides, the CDR3 is TGCAGTGCTAAACAGGGGTTGAACACTGAAGCTTTCTTT. Translating it yields CSAKQGLNTEAFF.

This clonotype was observed many times. The chain links TRBV6-1 to TRBJ1-2, with D tentatively TRBD1 (5 bases). The V gene's germline CDR1 is MNHNS and CDR2 SASEGT. The CDR3 is 16 amino acids. Trimming took 7 bases from V and 10 from J, leaving 28 bases between them. The CDR3 nucleotides are TGTGCCAGCATATACGACAGTGCCGCGGAACCCGCCCTCTACACCTTC. Encoded protein: CASIYDSAAEPALYTF.

This clonotype was seen only a few times. The chain links TRBV12-3 or TRBV12-4 to TRBJ2-3, with D perhaps TRBD2 (5 bases). Trimming stripped 0 bases from V and 13 bases from J, with 14 bases between. The CDR3 contains 13 residues. CDR3 loop: CASSLARRLGEYF. CDR3 nucleotide sequence: TGTGCCAGCAGTTTAGCCCGCAGACTCGGGGAGTATTTT.

This clonotype was detected a few times. This chain links TRBV10-3 with TRBJ2-7; D ambiguous. CDR3 length: 13 residues. The V end lost 7 bases, the J end lost 3 bases, and 13 bases lay between the germline ends. Per germline, CDR1 ENHRY and CDR2 SYGVKD. The CDR3 reads CAIKADWDYEQYF. CDR3 bases: TGTGCCATCAAGGCCGACTGGGACTACGAGCAGTACTTC.

This clonotype was seen at least ten times. CDR3 in DNA: TGTGCCAGCAGTTTACCTTGGACTAGGTTCTCCTACGAGCAGTACTTC. Encoded protein: CASSLPWTRFSYEQYF. The chain couples TRBV28 to TRBJ2-7; TRBD2 matches 7 bases. This CDR3 is built from 16 residues. Germline assignment: CDR1 MDHEN and CDR2 SYDVKM. V dropped 2 bases and J dropped 0; count of bases not matched to a gene: 7.